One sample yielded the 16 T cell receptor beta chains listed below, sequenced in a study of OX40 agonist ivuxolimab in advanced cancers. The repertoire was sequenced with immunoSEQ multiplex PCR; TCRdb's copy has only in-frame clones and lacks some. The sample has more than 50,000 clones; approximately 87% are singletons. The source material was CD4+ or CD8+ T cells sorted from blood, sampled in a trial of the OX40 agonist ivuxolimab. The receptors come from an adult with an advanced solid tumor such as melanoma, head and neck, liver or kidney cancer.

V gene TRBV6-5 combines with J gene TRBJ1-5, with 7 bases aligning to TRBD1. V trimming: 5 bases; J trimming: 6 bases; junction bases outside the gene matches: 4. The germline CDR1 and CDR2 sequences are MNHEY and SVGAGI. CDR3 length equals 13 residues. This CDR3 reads CASSTRQGQPQHF. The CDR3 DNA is TGTGCCAGCAGTACCCGACAGGGTCAGCCCCAGCATTTT.

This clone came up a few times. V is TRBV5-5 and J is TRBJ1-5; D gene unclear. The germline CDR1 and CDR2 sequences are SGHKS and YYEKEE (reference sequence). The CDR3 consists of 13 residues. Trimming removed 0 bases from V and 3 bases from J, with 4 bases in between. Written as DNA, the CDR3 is TGTGCCAGCAGCTTGGGTCACAATCAGCCCCAGCATTTT. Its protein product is CASSLGHNQPQHF.

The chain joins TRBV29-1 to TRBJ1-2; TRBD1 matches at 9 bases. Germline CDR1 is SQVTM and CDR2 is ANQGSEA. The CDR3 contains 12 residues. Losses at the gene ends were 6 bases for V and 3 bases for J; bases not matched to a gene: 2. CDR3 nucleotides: TGCAGCGTGGGACAGGGAGACTATGGCTACACCTTC. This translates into CSVGQGDYGYTF.

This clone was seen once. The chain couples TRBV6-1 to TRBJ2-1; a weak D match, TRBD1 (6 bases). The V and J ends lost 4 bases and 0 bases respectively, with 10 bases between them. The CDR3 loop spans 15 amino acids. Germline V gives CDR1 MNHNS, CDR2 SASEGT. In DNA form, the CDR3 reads TGTGCCAGCAGTGCCCTAGGGGGCTCCTACAATGAGCAGTTCTTC. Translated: CASSALGGSYNEQFF.

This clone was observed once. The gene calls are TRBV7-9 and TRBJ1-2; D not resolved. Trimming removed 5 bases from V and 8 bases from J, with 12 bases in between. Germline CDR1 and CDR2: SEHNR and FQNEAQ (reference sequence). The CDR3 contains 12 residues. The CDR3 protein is CASSPEVHGYTF. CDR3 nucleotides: TGTGCCAGCAGCCCTGAAGTTCACGGCTACACCTTC.

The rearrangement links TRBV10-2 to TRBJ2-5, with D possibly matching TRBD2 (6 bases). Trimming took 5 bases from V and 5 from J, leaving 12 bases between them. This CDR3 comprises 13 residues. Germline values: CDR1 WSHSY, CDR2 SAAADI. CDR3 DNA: TGCGCCAGCAGTCGACGAAGCGGGGAGACCCAGTACTTC. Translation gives CASSRRSGETQYF.

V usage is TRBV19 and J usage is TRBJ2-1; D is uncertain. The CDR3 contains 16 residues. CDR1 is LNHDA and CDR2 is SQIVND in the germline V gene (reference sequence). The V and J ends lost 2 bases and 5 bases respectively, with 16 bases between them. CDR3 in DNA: TGTGCCAGTAGTATAAACCCCTTACGGACGAACAATGAGCAGTTCTTC. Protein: CASSINPLRTNNEQFF.

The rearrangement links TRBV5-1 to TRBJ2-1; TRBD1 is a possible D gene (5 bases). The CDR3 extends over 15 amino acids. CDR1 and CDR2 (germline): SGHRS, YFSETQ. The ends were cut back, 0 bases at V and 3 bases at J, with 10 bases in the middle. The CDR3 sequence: CASSLEGLDYNEQFF. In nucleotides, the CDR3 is TGCGCCAGCAGCTTGGAGGGGTTGGACTACAATGAGCAGTTCTTC.

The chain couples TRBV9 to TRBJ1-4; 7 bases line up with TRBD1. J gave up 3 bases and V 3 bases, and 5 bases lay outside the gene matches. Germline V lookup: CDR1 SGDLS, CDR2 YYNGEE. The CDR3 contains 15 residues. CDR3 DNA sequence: TGTGCCAGCAGCGACGCGGGACAGCCTAATGAAAAACTGTTTTTT. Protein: CASSDAGQPNEKLFF.

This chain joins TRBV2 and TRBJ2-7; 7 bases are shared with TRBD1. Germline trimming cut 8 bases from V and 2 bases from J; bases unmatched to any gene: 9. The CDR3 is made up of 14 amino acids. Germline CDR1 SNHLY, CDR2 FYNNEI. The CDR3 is CASSEGTEPYEQYF. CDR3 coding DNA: TGTGCCAGCTCAGAGGGGACAGAGCCCTACGAGCAGTACTTC.

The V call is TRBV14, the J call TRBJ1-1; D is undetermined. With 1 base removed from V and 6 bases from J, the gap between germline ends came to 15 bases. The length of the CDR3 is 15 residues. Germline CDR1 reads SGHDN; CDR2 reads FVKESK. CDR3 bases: TGTGCCAGCAGCCAAGTCTTCGACCTGTACTCTGAAGCTTTCTTT. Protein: CASSQVFDLYSEAFF.

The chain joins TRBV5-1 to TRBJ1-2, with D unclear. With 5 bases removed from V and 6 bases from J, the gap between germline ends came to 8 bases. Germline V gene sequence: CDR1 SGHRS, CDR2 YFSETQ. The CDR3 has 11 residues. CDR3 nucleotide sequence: TGCGCCAGCAGGGTTGGCGATGGCTACACCTTC. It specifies CASRVGDGYTF.

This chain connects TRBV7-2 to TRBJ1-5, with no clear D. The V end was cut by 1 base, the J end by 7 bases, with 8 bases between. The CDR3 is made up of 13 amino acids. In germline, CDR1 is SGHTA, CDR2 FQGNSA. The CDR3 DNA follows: TGTGCCAGCAGCTTAGGACCGGACCAGCCCCAGCATTTT. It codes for CASSLGPDQPQHF.

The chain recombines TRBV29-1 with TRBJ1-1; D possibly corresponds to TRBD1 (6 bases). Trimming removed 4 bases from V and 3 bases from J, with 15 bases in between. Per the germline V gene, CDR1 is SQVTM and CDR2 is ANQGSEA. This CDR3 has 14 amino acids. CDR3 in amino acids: CSVVGQRQDTEAFF. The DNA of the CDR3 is TGCAGCGTTGTAGGACAGCGTCAGGACACTGAAGCTTTCTTT. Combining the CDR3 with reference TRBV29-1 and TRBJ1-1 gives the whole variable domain SAVISQKPSRDICQRGTSLTIQCQVDSQVTMMFWYRQQPGQSLTLIATANQGSEATYESGFVIDKFPISRPNLTFSTLTVSNMSPEDSSIYLCSVVGQRQDTEAFFGQGTRLTVV.

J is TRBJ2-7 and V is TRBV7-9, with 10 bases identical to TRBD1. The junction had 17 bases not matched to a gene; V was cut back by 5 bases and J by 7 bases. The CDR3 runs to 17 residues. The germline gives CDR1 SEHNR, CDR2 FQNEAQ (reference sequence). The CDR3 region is CASSEYLGQGTSWEQYF. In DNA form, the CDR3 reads TGTGCCAGCAGCGAATACCTGGGACAGGGGACGTCGTGGGAGCAGTACTTC.

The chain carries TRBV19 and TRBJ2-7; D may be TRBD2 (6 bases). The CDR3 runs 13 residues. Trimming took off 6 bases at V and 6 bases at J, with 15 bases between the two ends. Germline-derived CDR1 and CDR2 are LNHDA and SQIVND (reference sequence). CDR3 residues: CASSPTGGSEQYF. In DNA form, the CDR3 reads TGTGCCAGTAGCCCCACCGGGGGTTCCGAGCAGTACTTC. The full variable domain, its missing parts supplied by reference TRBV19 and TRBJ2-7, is DGGITQSPKYLFRKEGQNVTLSCEQNLNHDAMYWYRQDPGQGLRLIYYSQIVNDFQKGDIAEGYSVSREKKESFPLTVTSAQKNPTAFYLCASSPTGGSEQYFGPGTRLTVT.